A single sample is the source of the 9 T cell receptor beta chains below, sequenced in a study of blood T cell repertoires in COVID-19. Some clones are missing from TCRdb's copy, which holds only in-frame ones; the method was immunoSEQ multiplex PCR. This sample has over 200,000 clones, with approximately 90% found just once. The sequencing sample was made of peripheral blood. These receptors all stem from a woman aged 40 to 55 who had recovered from COVID-19.

CDR3: CASTRRGVQGEQFF. The CDR3 DNA follows: TGTGCCAGCACCCGCAGGGGGGTTCAGGGGGAGCAGTTCTTC. The chain uses TRBV5-5 and TRBJ2-1; D possibly corresponds to TRBD1 (7 bases). The V gene lost 6 bases and the J gene lost 10 bases, with 20 bases spanning the gap. This CDR3 region has 14 residues. Germline CDR1 and CDR2: SGHKS and YYEKEE (reference sequence).

The rearrangement links TRBV6-2 or TRBV6-3 to TRBJ2-3; D is unresolved. The CDR3 has 14 amino acids. The ends were cut back, 6 bases at V and 4 bases at J, with 14 bases in the middle. In germline, CDR1 is MNHEY, CDR2 SVGEGT. CDR3 DNA: TGTGCCAGCAGCCCTAGTTTAGCTGCAGATACGCAGTATTTT. Its protein product is CASSPSLAADTQYF.

The chain combines TRBV5-6 with TRBJ1-4; D is unresolved. This CDR3 region has 13 residues. V dropped 0 bases and J dropped 7 bases, with 7 bases sitting between them. The V gene's germline CDR1 is SGHDT and CDR2 YYEEEE. The CDR3 loop is CASSLGQVEKLFF. CDR3 bases: TGTGCCAGCAGCTTGGGGCAGGTTGAAAAACTGTTTTTT.

The V gene is TRBV27, the J gene TRBJ2-1, with TRBD2 matching 12 bases. Germline V gene lookup returns CDR1 MNHEY and CDR2 SMNVEV (reference sequence). The length of the CDR3 is 13 residues. The V and J ends lost 5 bases and 7 bases, in that order; junction bases with no gene match: 0. The CDR3 nucleotides are TGTGCCAGCAGTGGACTAGCGGGGAATGAGCAGTTCTTC. It specifies CASSGLAGNEQFF.

Points on this clone: The same CDR3 is also encoded by other DNA sequences in this sample. J is TRBJ2-7 and V is TRBV19, with 11 positions matching TRBD1. V gave up 7 bases and J gave up 2 bases; unmatched junction bases: 4. The CDR3 contains 14 residues. Germline V gene sequence: CDR1 LNHDA, CDR2 SQIVND (reference sequence). This CDR3 reads CASTPGQGAYEQYF. CDR3 in DNA: TGTGCCAGTACCCCGGGACAGGGGGCCTACGAGCAGTACTTC. Full variable domain (missing parts from reference TRBV19 and TRBJ2-7): DGGITQSPKYLFRKEGQNVTLSCEQNLNHDAMYWYRQDPGQGLRLIYYSQIVNDFQKGDIAEGYSVSREKKESFPLTVTSAQKNPTAFYLCASTPGQGAYEQYFGPGTRLTVT.

The chain carries TRBV7-9 and TRBJ2-5, with 9 bases matching TRBD1. With 5 bases clipped from V and 0 bases from J, the junction kept 4 bases outside the gene matches. This CDR3 contains 15 residues. Looked up from germline, CDR1 is SEHNR and CDR2 is FQNEAQ (reference sequence). DNA of the CDR3: TGTGCCAGCAGCCCCCGGGACAGGGACCAAGAGACCCAGTACTTC. This gives the protein CASSPRDRDQETQYF.

V is TRBV4-2 and J is TRBJ1-5, with D unclear. Trimming cost V 0 bases and J 2 bases, with 14 bases left between them. In germline, CDR1 is LGHNA, CDR2 YNFKEQ. The CDR3 covers 17 residues. The CDR3 sequence is CASSQDPRQVRNQPQHF. For the CDR3, the DNA is TGTGCCAGCAGCCAAGATCCCCGGCAGGTTCGCAATCAGCCCCAGCATTTT.

This chain uses TRBV6-5 with TRBJ2-3; D perhaps matches TRBD2 (6 bases). The CDR3 is 12 residues long. The V end lost 10 bases, the J end lost 3 bases, and 11 bases lay between the germline ends. In germline, CDR1 is MNHEY, CDR2 SVGAGI. The CDR3 spells CATRTTTDTQYF. Written as DNA, the CDR3 is TGTGCCACCCGGACTACTACAGATACGCAGTATTTT.

J is TRBJ2-3 and V is TRBV7-2; maybe TRBD1 (6 bases). The CDR3 is made up of 14 amino acids. Deletions cut 2 bases from V and 4 bases from J, with 10 bases between. Germline CDR1 SGHTA, CDR2 FQGNSA. The CDR3: CASSLPTGSDTQYF. The CDR3 region has the DNA TGTGCCAGCAGCTTACCCACAGGGTCAGATACGCAGTATTTT. Supplemented by reference TRBV7-2 and TRBJ2-3, the full variable domain reads GAGVSQSPSNKVTEKGKDVELRCDPISGHTALYWYRQSLGQGLEFLIYFQGNSAPDKSGLPSDRFSAERTGGSVSTLTIQRTQQEDSAVYLCASSLPTGSDTQYFGPGTRLTVL.